This TCR beta chain stems from a study of blood T cell repertoires in COVID-19. Trimming left V 6 bases short and J 6 bases short, with 14 bases between. This CDR3 region has 13 residues. Germline CDR1 and CDR2: SEHNR and FQNEAQ (reference sequence). It was during active infection that Seattle patients were enrolled and then longitudinally followed. Repertoires were generated with immunoSEQ multiplex PCR, while TCRdb's copy carries only in-frame clones and drops some. Of around 150,000 clones listed, about 90% are singletons. This clonotype was sampled from a man aged 30 to 39 with COVID-19, enrolled during active disease. The sample taken for sequencing was peripheral blood. This chain links TRBV7-9 with TRBJ1-2; maybe TRBD1 (5 bases). CDR3 nucleotide sequence: TGTGCCAGCAGGCGGGACCACGGGCATGGCTACACCTTC. Amino acids: CASRRDHGHGYTF.